The clone carrying this T cell receptor beta chain was detected once. The antigen is undetermined. Each of the donors was a healthy bone marrow donor. Primers: 60 Vbeta forward and 13 Jbeta reverse. Data came from immunoSEQ multiplex PCR; TCRdb stores just in-frame clones and leaves some out. The sample lists approximately 100,000 clones; 75% to 85% were seen once. These data come from a study of cytomegalovirus exposure and HLA in healthy donors. Study results and caveats: The majority of CMV-associated TCR beta chains were reported as apparently HLA-restricted in a later analysis. Investigators reported more than 150 TCR beta chains as tied to cytomegalovirus. Versus the roughly 640-donor mean, an Asian-associated ancestry cluster reportedly showed fewer N-insertions in a later analysis.

Input material: PBMCs. The sequence was collected from a female donor in good health and CMV-seropositive.

The CDR3 DNA is TGTGCCAGCGTTGGGACAGGCTCCTACGAGCAGTACTTC. It is translated as CASVGTGSYEQYF. This chain uses TRBV6-6 with TRBJ2-7; 8 bases match TRBD1. The CDR3 totals 13 residues. The germline gives CDR1 MNHNY, CDR2 SVGAGI (reference sequence). V shed 8 bases and J 0 bases; nucleotides not matched to a gene: 3.